This T cell receptor beta chain was captured by sequencing in a study of blood T cells in healthy people across ages. General observations from the study: The authors considered diversity estimates from one million T cells to be underestimates.

Healthy Russian Caucasian donors spanned ages about 6 to 95 years. This clonotype occurred a few times. The target antigen is unknown. The CDR3 covers 14 residues. The trim removed 6 bases at V and 5 bases at J, leaving 8 bases unmatched. Looked up from germline, CDR1 is DFQATT and CDR2 is SNEGSKA (reference sequence). Together with a sample-barcoded 5' primer, a J-beta primer mix was included in a second PCR lasting about 6 to 11 cycles. TCRdb re-analysed the 5' RACE reads in MiXCR, keeping a single row per CDR3 protein. This table has 750,000 to 1,000,000 distinct CDR3 sequences, 25% to 30% appearing once. These data are also associated with another study on T cells of mothers and their children. That study reports: Mothers yielded over 8 million CDR3 reads, children 2.5 million to 3 million each.

The gene calls are TRBV20-1 and TRBJ2-1; TRBD2 matches 9 bases. The TCR sequence derives from a woman aged 40 to 50 in good health. The sequenced sample was blood. In DNA form, the CDR3 reads TGCAGTGCGGCGCTAGCGGGGAGAAACAATGAGCAGTTCTTC. Protein product: CSAALAGRNNEQFF.